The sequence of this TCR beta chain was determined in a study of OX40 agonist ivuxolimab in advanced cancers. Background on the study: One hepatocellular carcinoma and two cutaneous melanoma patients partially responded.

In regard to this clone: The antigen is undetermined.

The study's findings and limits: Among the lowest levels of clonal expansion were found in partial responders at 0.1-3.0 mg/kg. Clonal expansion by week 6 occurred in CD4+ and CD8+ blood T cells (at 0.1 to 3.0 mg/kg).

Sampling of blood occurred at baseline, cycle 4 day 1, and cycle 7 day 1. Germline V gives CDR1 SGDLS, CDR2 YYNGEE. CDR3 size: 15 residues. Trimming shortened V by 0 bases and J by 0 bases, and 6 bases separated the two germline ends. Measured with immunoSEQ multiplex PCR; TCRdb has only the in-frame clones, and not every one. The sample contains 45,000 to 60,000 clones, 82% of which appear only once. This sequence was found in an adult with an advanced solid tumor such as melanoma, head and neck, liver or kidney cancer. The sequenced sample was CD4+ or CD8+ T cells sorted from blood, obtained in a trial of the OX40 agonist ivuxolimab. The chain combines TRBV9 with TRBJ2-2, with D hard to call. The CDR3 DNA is TGTGCCAGCAGCGTAGGGGTAACGAACACCGGGGAGCTGTTTTTT. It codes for CASSVGVTNTGELFF.